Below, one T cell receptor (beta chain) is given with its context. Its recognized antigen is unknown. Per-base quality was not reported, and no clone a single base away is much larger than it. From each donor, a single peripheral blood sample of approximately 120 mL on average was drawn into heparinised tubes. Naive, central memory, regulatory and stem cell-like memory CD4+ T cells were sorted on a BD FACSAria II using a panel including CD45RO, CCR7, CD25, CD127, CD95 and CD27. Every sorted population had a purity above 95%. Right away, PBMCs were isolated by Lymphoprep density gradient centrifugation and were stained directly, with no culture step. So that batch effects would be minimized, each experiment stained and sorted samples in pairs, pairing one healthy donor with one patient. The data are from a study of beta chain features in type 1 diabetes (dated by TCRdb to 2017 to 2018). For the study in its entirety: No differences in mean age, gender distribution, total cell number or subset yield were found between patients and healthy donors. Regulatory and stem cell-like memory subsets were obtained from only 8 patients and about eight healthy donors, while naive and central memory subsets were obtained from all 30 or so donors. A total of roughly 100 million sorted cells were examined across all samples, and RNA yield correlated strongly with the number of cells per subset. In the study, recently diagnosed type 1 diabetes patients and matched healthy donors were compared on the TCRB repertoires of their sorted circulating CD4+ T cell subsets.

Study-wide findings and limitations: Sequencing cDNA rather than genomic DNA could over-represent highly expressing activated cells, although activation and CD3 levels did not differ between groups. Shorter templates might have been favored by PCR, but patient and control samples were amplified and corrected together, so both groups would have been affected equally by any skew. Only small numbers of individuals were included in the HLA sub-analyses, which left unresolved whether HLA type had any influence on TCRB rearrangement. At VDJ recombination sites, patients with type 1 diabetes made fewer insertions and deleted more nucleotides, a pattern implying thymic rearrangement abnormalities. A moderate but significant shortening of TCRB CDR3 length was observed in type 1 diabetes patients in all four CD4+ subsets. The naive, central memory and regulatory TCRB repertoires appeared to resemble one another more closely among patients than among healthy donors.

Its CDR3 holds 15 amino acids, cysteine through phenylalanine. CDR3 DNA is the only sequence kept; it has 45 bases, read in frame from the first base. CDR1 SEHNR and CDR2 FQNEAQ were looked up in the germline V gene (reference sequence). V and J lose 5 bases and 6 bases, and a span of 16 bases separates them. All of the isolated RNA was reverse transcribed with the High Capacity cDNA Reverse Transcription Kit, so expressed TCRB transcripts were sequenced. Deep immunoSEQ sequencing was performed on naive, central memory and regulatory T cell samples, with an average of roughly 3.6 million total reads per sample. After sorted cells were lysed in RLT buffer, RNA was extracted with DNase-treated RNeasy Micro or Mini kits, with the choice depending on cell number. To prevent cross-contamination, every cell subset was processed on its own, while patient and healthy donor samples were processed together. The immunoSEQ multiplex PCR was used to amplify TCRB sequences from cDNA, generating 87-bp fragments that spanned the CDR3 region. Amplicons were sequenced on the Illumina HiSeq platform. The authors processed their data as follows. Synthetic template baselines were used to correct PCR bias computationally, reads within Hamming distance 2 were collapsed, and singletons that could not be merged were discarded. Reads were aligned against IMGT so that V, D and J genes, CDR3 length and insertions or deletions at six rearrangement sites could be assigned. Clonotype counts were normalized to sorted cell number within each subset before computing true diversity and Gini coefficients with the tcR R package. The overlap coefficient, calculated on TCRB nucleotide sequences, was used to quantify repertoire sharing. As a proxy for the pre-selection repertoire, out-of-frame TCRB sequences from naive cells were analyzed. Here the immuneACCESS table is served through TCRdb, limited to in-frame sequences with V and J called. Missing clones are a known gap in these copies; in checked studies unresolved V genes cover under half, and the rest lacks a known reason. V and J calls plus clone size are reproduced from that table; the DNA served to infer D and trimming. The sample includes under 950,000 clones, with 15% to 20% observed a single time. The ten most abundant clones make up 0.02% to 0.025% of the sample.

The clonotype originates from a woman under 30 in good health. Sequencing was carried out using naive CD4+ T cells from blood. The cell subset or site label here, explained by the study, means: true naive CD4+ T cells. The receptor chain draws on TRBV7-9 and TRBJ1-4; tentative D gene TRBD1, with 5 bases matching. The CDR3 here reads CASSITRDLDEKLFF. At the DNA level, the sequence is TGTGCCAGCAGCATAACCCGGGACTTAGATGAAAAACTGTTTTTT.